This is a list of T cell receptor beta chains from one sample in a study of a mutant IDH1 vaccine in newly diagnosed glioma. Libraries were prepared by immunoSEQ multiplex PCR; TCRdb keeps only in-frame clonotypes and omits some of them. Of roughly 120,000 clones in the sample, 80% are singletons; the top ten hold 4.5% to 5.5%. These TCRs' antigens remain unknown. The sample in question was PBMCs, obtained from a glioma patient whose treatment included an IDH1 peptide vaccine. The receptor set was obtained from a man aged 35 to 55 with glioma. The CDR3 runs from the conserved cysteine through the conserved F or W. The D gene is left open where the match is weak. The size of a clone is reported for some rows only, either as once, few or many, or as a class for expanded clones.

D	J	V	size	DNA	CDR3
TRBD1	TRBJ1-1	TRBV20-1	.	TGCAGTGCTATAAGACAGGGGATGGCTTTCTTT	CSAIRQGMAFF
.	TRBJ2-2	TRBV6-6	many	TGTGCCAGCAGTCACACCGGGGAGCTGTTTTTT	CASSHTGELFF
.	TRBJ1-5	TRBV18	.	TGTGCCAGCTCACCAGAGGGGTATCAGCCCCAGCATTTT	CASSPEGYQPQHF
.	TRBJ2-1	TRBV5-5	.	TGTGCCAGCAGCCAAGGTGGTCGAACCTACAATGAGCAGTTCTTC	CASSQGGRTYNEQFF
TRBD1	TRBJ2-7	TRBV6-5	.	TGTGCCAGCAGTCGGACAGGTCTTATAGTCTACGAGCAGTACTTC	CASSRTGLIVYEQYF
.	TRBJ1-2	TRBV18	.	TGTGCCAGCTCACCGGTTCCAGGTGACTATGGCTACACCTTC	CASSPVPGDYGYTF
TRBD2	TRBJ2-1	TRBV29-1	.	TGCAGCGTTGAACCAGCGGGGGGGATCAATGAGCAGTTCTTC	CSVEPAGGINEQFF
TRBD1	TRBJ1-2	TRBV28	once	TGTGCCAGCAGACGGACAGGGGGCAATTATGGCTACACCTTC	CASRRTGGNYGYTF
TRBD2	TRBJ2-7	TRBV27	.	TGTGCCAGCAGTTTAGCGGGAGACTACGAGCAGTACTTC	CASSLAGDYEQYF
.	TRBJ2-7	TRBV2	.	TGTGCCAGCAGTAGCGTCGGAGGGACCTACGAGCAGTACTTC	CASSSVGGTYEQYF
.	TRBJ1-2	TRBV11-2	.	TGTGCCAGCAGCTTAGCGCTGGGGGGGGCTTATGGCTACACCTTC	CASSLALGGAYGYTF
.	TRBJ2-7	TRBV30	.	TGTGCCTGGAGTTGGAGGGGTTTGGCCTACGAGCAGTACTTC	CAWSWRGLAYEQYF
TRBD1	TRBJ2-3	TRBV5-4	.	TGTGCCAGCAGCGACAGGGGGGGGGCCGATACGCAGTATTTT	CASSDRGGADTQYF
TRBD2	TRBJ2-7	TRBV19	.	TGTGCCAGCGGACATCGGGAGGGCGAGCAGTACTTC	CASGHREGEQYF
TRBD2	TRBJ2-5	TRBV6-9	.	TGTGCCAGCAGTTCGACCATCGGGACTAAAGAGACCCAGTACTTC	CASSSTIGTKETQYF
.	TRBJ2-2	TRBV5-6	.	TGTGCCAGCAGCTTGGCTGTCAACACCGGGGAGCTGTTTTTT	CASSLAVNTGELFF
.	TRBJ2-5	TRBV9	.	TGTGCCAGCAGCGAGGGGTGGAAAGAGACCCAGTACTTC	CASSEGWKETQYF
.	TRBJ1-1	TRBV28	.	TGTGCCAGCAGTTTCAGTATTAGGGGAGCGATGAACACTGAAGCTTTCTTT	CASSFSIRGAMNTEAFF
.	TRBJ2-2	TRBV29-1	.	TGCAGCGTTGGGTGGTCTATCGGGGAGCTGTTTTTT	CSVGWSIGELFF
TRBD2	TRBJ2-1	TRBV30	.	TGTGCCTGGAGAGCGGGGAGCGGTCCAAAGCAGTTCTTC	CAWRAGSGPKQFF